The clone carrying this T cell receptor beta chain showed up just once. The data derive from a study of blood T cell repertoires in COVID-19. Across the study: Both acute and convalescent COVID-19 samples were obtained from the United States, Italy and Spain. PBMCs, B-cell-depleted T cells, or T cells provided the cDNA or gDNA that made up the material.

Per the original data handling: By means of reference gene primer amplification, nucleated cell counts were estimated. Method: immunoSEQ multiplex PCR; TCRdb's copy keeps in-frame clones and lacks some. V, J and clone size derive from that table, while D and trimming were established from the DNA sequence. Here the sample spans approximately 110,000 clones, approximately 82% being singletons. V shed 8 bases and J shed 4 bases, with 8 bases lying between them. The germline CDR1 and CDR2 sequences are MNHEY and SVGAGI. The CDR3 is 12 residues long. The V gene is TRBV6-5, the J gene TRBJ1-4, with D perhaps TRBD1 (6 bases). The sequence was collected from an elderly woman with acute or convalescent COVID-19. The sample comprised peripheral blood. As DNA, the CDR3 is TGTGCCAGCCGGGACAATAATGAAAAACTGTTTTTT. Its translation is CASRDNNEKLFF.